Below are 26 T cell receptor beta chains sequenced from a single sample in a study of cytomegalovirus exposure and HLA in healthy donors. PCR was performed using 60 Vbeta and 13 Jbeta primers. TCRdb keeps only in-frame clones here, not all; method: immunoSEQ multiplex PCR. The sample includes 150,000 to 200,000 clones, approximately 82% of them seen just once. The sequenced material came from PBMCs. The source of these receptors is a woman in her twenties or thirties in good health and CMV-seronegative.

The V gene is TRBV10-3, the J gene TRBJ2-4; 7 bases match TRBD1. The J segment lost 3 bases and the V segment lost 2 bases, leaving 1 base of the junction unmatched. Looked up from germline, CDR1 is ENHRY and CDR2 is SYGVKD. The CDR3 is 14 residues long. CDR3 nucleotide sequence: TGTGCCATCAGTGAGGGACAGGACAAAAACATTCAGTACTTC. Encoded protein: CAISEGQDKNIQYF.

The CDR3 nucleotides read TGTGCCAGCAGCTTCGGGAGTCCTGCTGAGCCCTACAATGAGCAGTTCTTC. Its translation is CASSFGSPAEPYNEQFF. The chain couples TRBV5-4 to TRBJ2-1; a weak D match, TRBD2 (6 bases). Germline V gene sequence: CDR1 SGHNT, CDR2 YYREEE (reference sequence). The CDR3 extends over 17 amino acids. Trimming cost V 2 bases and J 2 bases, with 17 bases left between them. Complete variable domain (other parts from reference TRBV5-4 and TRBJ2-1): ETGVTQSPTHLIKTRGQQVTLRCSSQSGHNTVSWYQQALGQGPQFIFQYYREEENGRGNFPPRFSGLQFPNYSSELNVNALELDDSALYLCASSFGSPAEPYNEQFFGPGTRLTVL.

The chain couples TRBV7-2 to TRBJ2-3, with TRBD2 matching over 15 bases. V lost 5 bases, J lost 4 bases, and 7 bases stayed unmatched. CDR3 length: 17 residues. Germline CDR1 is SGHTA and CDR2 is FQGNSA. The CDR3 DNA is TGTGCCAGCAGCCTCGGACTAGCGGGGGGGCTAGCAGATACGCAGTATTTT. Its protein product is CASSLGLAGGLADTQYF.

A few counts support this clone. V usage is TRBV2 and J usage is TRBJ2-5; 9 bases map to TRBD1. Germline assignment: CDR1 SNHLY and CDR2 FYNNEI. The CDR3 is 14 residues long. With V trimmed by 4 bases and J by 3 bases, 3 bases remained unmatched. The CDR3 loop is CASSVQGAEETQYF. Written as DNA, the CDR3 is TGTGCCAGCAGTGTACAGGGGGCGGAAGAGACCCAGTACTTC. The full variable domain, its missing parts supplied by reference TRBV2 and TRBJ2-5, is EPEVTQTPSHQVTQMGQEVILRCVPISNHLYFYWYRQILGQKVEFLVSFYNNEISEKSEIFDDQFSVERPDGSNFTLKIRSTKLEDSAMYFCASSVQGAEETQYFGPGTRLLVL.

The chain has TRBV5-1 and TRBJ2-3, with 10 nucleotides matching TRBD2. CDR1 and CDR2 (germline): SGHRS, YFSETQ. This CDR3 spans 13 amino acids. V trimming: 0 bases; J trimming: 14 bases; junction bases outside the gene matches: 6. The CDR3, as DNA: TGCGCCAGCAGCTTGGAGGGACTAGCGATATCGTATTTT. Its protein is CASSLEGLAISYF.

The genes are TRBV5-7 and TRBJ1-1; D gene uncertain. TRBV5-7 is marked as an open reading frame, function uncertain. The CDR3 is made up of 13 amino acids. The V end was cut by 9 bases, the J end by 6 bases, with 18 bases between. CDR3 in DNA: TGTGCCACTAGCATATGGTTCAGAGCTGAAGCTTTCTTT. Its translation is CATSIWFRAEAFF.

J is TRBJ2-5 and V is TRBV7-9; the D gene is possibly TRBD2 (7 bases). The assigned J gene may be wrong: the sequence end matches TRBJ2-7 better. Germline V gene lookup returns CDR1 SEHNR and CDR2 FQNEAQ (reference sequence). The CDR3 covers 17 residues. The CDR3 reads CASSLAVGGPSSYEQYF. CDR3 sequence (DNA): TGTGCCAGCAGCTTAGCCGTGGGGGGGCCGAGTTCCTACGAGCAGTACTTC.

The CDR3: CASSSQTGINTGELFF. The CDR3, as DNA: TGTGCCAGCAGTTCACAGACAGGGATTAACACCGGGGAGCTGTTTTTT. V and J are TRBV11-2 and TRBJ2-2, with 7 bases lining up with TRBD1. The CDR3 extends over 16 amino acids. The V and J ends lost 6 bases and 2 bases, in that order; junction bases with no gene match: 9. CDR1 is SGHAT, CDR2 FQNNGV, per germline.

The CDR3 coding sequence is TGTGCCAGTAGTACCAGGACTAGCGGGAGTACAGATACGCAGTATTTT. Amino acid sequence: CASSTRTSGSTDTQYF. The rearrangement links TRBV19 to TRBJ2-3, with 13 bases that match TRBD2. The germline V gene encodes CDR1 LNHDA and CDR2 SQIVND (reference sequence). V lost 4 bases to trimming and J lost 3 bases; unmatched junction nucleotides: 4. The CDR3 is made up of 16 amino acids.

This clone was seen a few times. The rearrangement joins TRBV9 to TRBJ1-3, with a tentative D call TRBD1 (6 bases). V dropped 6 bases and J dropped 3 bases, with 7 bases sitting between them. The germline V gene encodes CDR1 SGDLS and CDR2 YYNGEE. This CDR3 comprises 12 residues. The DNA of the CDR3 is TGTGCCAGCAACAGGGATGGAAACACCATATATTTT. It translates to CASNRDGNTIYF.

The V gene is TRBV20-1, the J gene TRBJ1-2; unclear D gene. Trimming shortened V by 5 bases and J by 2 bases, and 6 bases separated the two germline ends. Germline assignment: CDR1 DFQATT and CDR2 SNEGSKA (reference sequence). The CDR3 totals 11 residues. CDR3 sequence reads: CSAYPNYGYTF. CDR3 coding DNA: TGCAGTGCTTATCCGAACTATGGCTACACCTTC.

The chain couples TRBV30 to TRBJ2-1; tentatively, D is TRBD1 (6 bases). This CDR3 spans 16 amino acids. V gave up 5 bases and J gave up 9 bases, with 26 bases separating them. Germline lookup yields CDR1 GTSNPN and CDR2 SVGIG (reference sequence). The CDR3 loop reads CAWGAGGNTGIGEQFF. CDR3 nucleotide sequence: TGTGCCTGGGGGGCAGGAGGCAATACAGGGATAGGTGAGCAGTTCTTC.

Points on this clone: Compared with germline, one end of the junction differs, possibly owing to a read error. This CDR3 is also generated by other DNA sequences in the sample. The chain links TRBV19 to TRBJ1-5; 11 bases line up with TRBD1. CDR3 length: 14 residues. Per the germline V gene, CDR1 is LNHDA and CDR2 is SQIVND (reference sequence). CDR3 protein: CASSGTGGDQPQHF. DNA of the CDR3: TGTGCCAGTAGTGGGACAGGGGGGGATCAGCCCCAGCACTTT.

The chain recombines TRBV6-1 with TRBJ2-7, with a possible D match to TRBD2 (6 bases). The CDR3 loop spans 15 amino acids. Germline V gene lookup returns CDR1 MNHNS and CDR2 SASEGT. Trimming removed 2 bases at V and 2 bases at J, with 13 bases between. This CDR3 reads CASSEMGLVTYEQYF. The CDR3, as DNA: TGTGCCAGCAGTGAAATGGGACTGGTGACCTACGAGCAGTACTTC.

The chain has TRBV5-8 and TRBJ1-2, with TRBD1 as a possible D gene (6 bases). The CDR3 has 15 residues. V dropped 3 bases and J dropped 5 bases, with 17 bases sitting between them. The germline V gene encodes CDR1 SGHTS and CDR2 YDEGEE. This CDR3 is CASSSLQGIGYGYTF. The CDR3 region has the DNA TGTGCCAGCAGCTCCCTACAGGGAATTGGGTATGGCTACACCTTC.

This clone was observed a few times. The chain links TRBV6-1 to TRBJ1-5; weak D call: TRBD1 (5 bases). The V gene's germline CDR1 is MNHNS and CDR2 SASEGT. The CDR3 spans 15 residues. Between the trimmed V and J ends, which lost 3 bases and 6 bases, there was a span of 15 bases. In DNA, the CDR3 is TGTGCCAGCAGTGAGGGGGGGAGGGGAAGTCAGCCCCAGCATTTT. It encodes CASSEGGRGSQPQHF.

This clone was detected only a few times. The chain couples TRBV5-6 to TRBJ2-5; TRBD2 agrees at 13 bases. V gave up 4 bases and J gave up 5 bases; unmatched junction bases: 8. The germline V gene encodes CDR1 SGHDT and CDR2 YYEEEE. This CDR3 is built from 16 residues. In nucleotides, the CDR3 is TGTGCCAGCAGCCCCGTTTGGACTAGCGGGAGTGAGACCCAGTACTTC. Residues: CASSPVWTSGSETQYF.

This clone was picked up many times. The V call is TRBV19, the J call TRBJ2-7; 7 bases align to TRBD1. The germline gives CDR1 LNHDA, CDR2 SQIVND (reference sequence). The CDR3 runs to 13 residues. Trimming took 5 bases from V and 8 from J; bases not matched to a gene: 9. CDR3 sequence reads: CASSSNDRAKQYF. The CDR3, as DNA: TGTGCCAGTAGTTCTAACGACAGGGCGAAGCAGTACTTC. The full variable domain, its missing parts supplied by reference TRBV19 and TRBJ2-7, is DGGITQSPKYLFRKEGQNVTLSCEQNLNHDAMYWYRQDPGQGLRLIYYSQIVNDFQKGDIAEGYSVSREKKESFPLTVTSAQKNPTAFYLCASSSNDRAKQYFGPGTRLTVT.

The CDR3 DNA is TGTGCCAGCAGCTTAGCGGGCCCCGGTCTGGCCTACGAGCAGTACTTC. Translation gives CASSLAGPGLAYEQYF. The chain carries TRBV7-8 and TRBJ2-7; D is unresolved. V was pared by 0 bases and J by 2 bases, with 14 bases between. Looked up from germline, CDR1 is SGHVS and CDR2 is FQNEAQ. The length of the CDR3 is 16 residues.

V gene TRBV5-4 combines with J gene TRBJ2-3, with TRBD1 matching over 7 bases. The CDR3 has 14 amino acids. The J segment lost 4 bases and the V segment lost 0 bases, leaving 2 bases of the junction unmatched. The germline V gene encodes CDR1 SGHNT and CDR2 YYREEE (reference sequence). The DNA for the CDR3 is TGTGCCAGCAGCTTGGCCCAGGGGGCAGATACGCAGTATTTT. This translates into CASSLAQGADTQYF.

The J gene is TRBJ1-1, the V gene TRBV5-1; D gene unclear. Germline CDR1 reads SGHRS; CDR2 reads YFSETQ. Between the trimmed V and J ends, which lost 5 bases and 3 bases, there was a span of 11 bases. The CDR3 runs to 13 residues. The CDR3, as DNA: TGCGCCAGCAGACTGACTTGGGACACTGAAGCTTTCTTT. Its translation: CASRLTWDTEAFF.

The sample holds a few counts of this clone. A junction end diverges from the germline sequence, so it may reflect a read error. The gene calls are TRBV6-5 and TRBJ2-6, with D possibly TRBD1 on 5 matching bases. The CDR3 spans 14 residues. Germline loops: CDR1 MNHEY, CDR2 SVGAGI. The CDR3, as DNA: TGTGCCAGCAGTCCAGGGCCTGGGGCCAACGGCCTGACTTTC. This sequence encodes CASSPGPGANGLTF.

The chain has TRBV29-1 and TRBJ2-3, with no clear D. The CDR3 spans 15 residues. Germline V gene lookup returns CDR1 SQVTM and CDR2 ANQGSEA. The ends were cut back, 3 bases at V and 0 bases at J, with 13 bases in the middle. The CDR3 nucleotides read TGCAGCGTTGACTTACGAAAAACTAGCACAGATACGCAGTATTTT. Residues: CSVDLRKTSTDTQYF.

In its sample, this clone was seen once. The chain joins TRBV5-6 to TRBJ2-3; 10 bases fit TRBD1. V shed 0 bases and J 2 bases; nucleotides not matched to a gene: 3. Germline assignment: CDR1 SGHDT and CDR2 YYEEEE. There are 16 residues in the CDR3. The CDR3 here is CASSLGGTGATDTQYF. The DNA of the CDR3 is TGTGCCAGCAGCTTGGGGGGGACAGGGGCCACAGATACGCAGTATTTT.

The V gene is TRBV5-1, the J gene TRBJ2-5; D gene uncertain. The J call may be wrong; the DNA end is better matched by TRBJ2-7. The germline gives CDR1 SGHRS, CDR2 YFSETQ. The CDR3 covers 14 residues. CDR3 in amino acids: CASSLVAGGYEQYF. The CDR3 DNA is TGCGCCAGCAGCTTGGTGGCTGGCGGATACGAGCAGTACTTC.

This chain uses TRBV7-9 with TRBJ2-7; 8 nucleotides match TRBD1. V lost 7 bases, J lost 0 bases, and 8 bases stayed unmatched. Germline V gene lookup returns CDR1 SEHNR and CDR2 FQNEAQ (reference sequence). The CDR3 covers 15 residues. The chain's CDR3 is CASKPGQANSYEQYF. As DNA, the CDR3 is TGTGCCAGCAAGCCGGGACAGGCGAACTCCTACGAGCAGTACTTC. The whole variable domain, filled in from reference TRBV7-9 and TRBJ2-7, reads DTGVSQNPRHKITKRGQNVTFRCDPISEHNRLYWYRQTLGQGPEFLTYFQNEAQLEKSRLLSDRFSAERPKGSFSTLEIQRTEQGDSAMYLCASKPGQANSYEQYFGPGTRLTVT.